Below, 12 T cell receptor beta chains from the same sample are listed, as sequenced in a study of T cell changes during pregnancy in multiple sclerosis. Repertoires were generated with immunoSEQ multiplex PCR, while TCRdb's copy carries only in-frame clones and drops some. The sample has more than 80,000 clones; roughly 90% are singletons. Sample: peripheral blood, taken in the first trimester of pregnancy. The receptors shown here come from a female donor with multiple sclerosis, enrolled in a pregnancy study.

The rearrangement links TRBV29-1 to TRBJ2-7; 7 bases are a match to TRBD1. The ends lost 7 bases at V and 0 bases at J; junction bases unmatched: 6. Germline V CDR1 and CDR2: SQVTM, ANQGSEA. The CDR3 is 13 amino acids. The CDR3 spells CSATGESSYEQYF. The CDR3 DNA is TGCAGCGCCACAGGGGAAAGCTCCTACGAGCAGTACTTC.

This clone was found a few times. This CDR3 fails to terminate in the conserved phenylalanine or tryptophan, so it likely reflects a read error. Because the CDR3's place on the DNA is in doubt, the DNA is left out and the CDR3 is given as listed by TCRdb. CDR3 sequence: CASSPNRDRPYRL. The chain recombines TRBV27 with TRBJ2-7; the tabulated D call, TRBD1, remains unverified against the DNA. Germline V CDR1 and CDR2: MNHEY, SMNVEV (reference sequence). The CDR3 is made up of 13 amino acids, end residues included.

The rearrangement links TRBV4-1 to TRBJ2-3; TRBD2 matches at 13 bases. The germline V gene encodes CDR1 MGHRA and CDR2 YSYEKL. V lost 4 bases and J lost 8; bases outside the gene matches: 12. CDR3 length: 17 residues. CDR3 amino acids: CASSPLGTSGTGVTQYF. CDR3 nucleotide sequence: TGCGCCAGCAGCCCCCTTGGGACTAGCGGGACCGGGGTTACGCAGTATTTT.

This sequence joins TRBV28 and TRBJ2-7, with 15 bases identical to TRBD2. Trimming removed 6 bases from V and 7 bases from J; junction bases left unmatched: 10. Germline loops: CDR1 MDHEN, CDR2 SYDVKM. This CDR3 contains 16 residues. The CDR3, as DNA: TGTGCCAGCAGCCCTTGGACTAGCGGGAGGGCCGTAGAGCAGTACTTC. Protein product: CASSPWTSGRAVEQYF.

The CDR3 bases are TGTGCCAGCAGCGAGGGGGCTGGCCAAGAGACCCAGTACTTC. It yields the protein CASSEGAGQETQYF. The chain has TRBV5-4 and TRBJ2-5; TRBD1 matches at 7 bases. Germline V gives CDR1 SGHNT, CDR2 YYREEE (reference sequence). This CDR3 spans 14 amino acids. With 4 bases clipped from V and 1 base from J, the junction kept 4 bases outside the gene matches.

The DNA of the CDR3 is TGCAGCGTGGACCAGGGGGCGAAAACTAACTATGGCTACACCTTC. This sequence encodes CSVDQGAKTNYGYTF. This chain uses TRBV29-1 with TRBJ1-2; 8 bases are shared with TRBD1. V was pared by 6 bases and J by 0 bases, with 9 bases of the junction left unmatched. Germline CDR1 reads SQVTM; CDR2 reads ANQGSEA. There are 15 residues in the CDR3.

This chain joins TRBV10-3 and TRBJ2-1, with TRBD1 matching 9 bases. Germline V gene sequence: CDR1 ENHRY, CDR2 SYGVKD. The CDR3 length is 15 residues. V shed 7 bases and J 4 bases; nucleotides not matched to a gene: 8. The CDR3 bases are TGTGCCATCACTCAGGACAGGGGCCTGTACAATGAGCAGTTCTTC. Residues: CAITQDRGLYNEQFF.

The gene calls are TRBV4-1 and TRBJ1-5, with 7 bases fitting TRBD1. Germline lookup yields CDR1 MGHRA and CDR2 YSYEKL. The CDR3 totals 16 residues. Losses at the gene ends were 1 base for V and 4 bases for J; bases not matched to a gene: 7. For the CDR3, the DNA is TGCGCCAGCAGCCAAGTCCAGGACAGGAGAAATCAGCCCCAGCATTTT. Translating gives CASSQVQDRRNQPQHF.

The gene calls are TRBV30 and TRBJ1-1; TRBD1 agrees at 8 bases. Germline lookup yields CDR1 GTSNPN and CDR2 SVGIG (reference sequence). Losses at the gene ends were 8 bases for V and 7 bases for J; bases not matched to a gene: 9. The CDR3 consists of 12 residues. CDR3 protein: CAGGQGAVEAFF. CDR3 bases: TGTGCCGGGGGGCAGGGGGCCGTTGAAGCTTTCTTT.

The chain joins TRBV28 to TRBJ2-1; TRBD1 agrees at 8 bases. Germline lookup yields CDR1 MDHEN and CDR2 SYDVKM. The J segment lost 2 bases and the V segment lost 5 bases, leaving 8 bases of the junction unmatched. This CDR3 has 16 residues. The CDR3 bases are TGTGCCAGCAGTCCTGGACAGGGCTTGACCTACAATGAGCAGTTCTTC. It encodes CASSPGQGLTYNEQFF.

This clone was seen a few times. The V call is TRBV18, the J call TRBJ1-1; 7 bases match TRBD1. The CDR3 has 11 amino acids. CDR1 and CDR2 (germline): KGHSH, LQKENI. V was pared by 5 bases and J by 11 bases, with 5 bases of the junction left unmatched. The CDR3 DNA reads TGTGCCAGCTCAGCCGACAGGGACGCTTTCTTT. It translates to CASSADRDAFF.

The chain combines TRBV6-4 with TRBJ1-4, with a weak D call TRBD1 (5 bases). The CDR3 has 13 amino acids. Germline V lookup: CDR1 MRHNA, CDR2 SNTAGT. The germline V and J ends were trimmed by 8 bases and 6 bases, with 13 bases remaining between them. The CDR3 DNA reads TGTGCCAGCCCCGGGTGGGGGGATGAAAAACTGTTTTTT. It is translated as CASPGWGDEKLFF.